The T cell receptor (beta chain) under discussion was sequenced for a study of monozygotic twins with cystic fibrosis. Study summary: Library input was 2.5 to 3.5 micrograms of fragmented DNA, with roughly 15 PCR cycles.

Using immunoSEQ multiplex PCR, the repertoire was profiled, and TCRdb retains in-frame clones only, with some absent. The sample contains 20,000 or so clones, 85% to 90% of which appear only once. In this sample, this clone turned up a few times. V was pared by 9 bases and J by 4 bases, with 12 bases between. The CDR3 length is 12 residues. Germline V gene sequence: CDR1 LNHNV, CDR2 YYDKDF (reference sequence). The receptor comes from a woman in her 30s with cystic fibrosis. This chain links TRBV15 with TRBJ1-2, with D maybe TRBD1 (5 bases). The sample comprised blood. The CDR3 is CATRARGYGYTF. CDR3 bases: TGTGCCACGAGGGCAAGGGGCTATGGCTACACCTTC. Full variable domain (outside the CDR3, taken from reference TRBV15 and TRBJ1-2): DAMVIQNPRYQVTQFGKPVTLSCSQTLNHNVMYWYQQKSSQAPKLLFHYYDKDFNNEADTPDNFQSRRPNTSFCFLDIRSPGLGDTAMYLCATRARGYGYTFGSGTRLTVV.